A single sample is the source of the 10 T cell receptor beta chains below, sequenced in a study of T cell repertoires in cytomegalovirus infection. What these receptors recognize is not known. TCRdb ran MiXCR on the reads and lists one entry per CDR3 protein. Here the sample spans about 570,000 distinct CDR3 sequences, 40% being singletons. Source: cultured PBMCs, taken from culture after CMV antigen stimulation. These receptors originate from a human donor in good health (CMV status not recorded). Some clones in this sample may be carry-over from other donors' samples.

This clonotype was recorded only once. V and J are TRBV20-1 and TRBJ2-1; 8 positions match TRBD2. The V gene's germline CDR1 is DFQATT and CDR2 SNEGSKA (reference sequence). With 2 bases clipped from V and 0 bases from J, the junction kept 3 bases outside the gene matches. The CDR3 is made up of 15 amino acids. CDR3 nucleotide sequence: TGCAGTGCTAGATTCGGGGGGGCCTCCTACAATGAGCAGTTCTTC. It translates to CSARFGGASYNEQFF.

Concerning this clonotype: Being one base from a much bigger clone, this may be a read error. The chain employs TRBV7-2 and TRBJ2-7; D may match TRBD1 or TRBD2 (5 bases each). This CDR3 comprises 17 residues. V shed 3 bases and J shed 2 bases, with 20 bases lying between them. Germline assignment: CDR1 SGHTA and CDR2 FQGNSA. The CDR3 coding sequence is TGTGCCAGCAGCTTTCGGATTGGGGGTCTTGCTCCCTACGAGCAGTACTTC. Encoded protein: CASSFRIGGLAPYEQYF.

The gene calls are TRBV20-1 and TRBJ2-2; TRBD2 agrees at 13 bases. The CDR3 covers 14 residues. Trimming at V came to 5 bases and at J to 4 bases, leaving 1 base not matched to a gene. Germline CDR1 DFQATT, CDR2 SNEGSKA (reference sequence). This chain's CDR3 is CSAGLAGATGELFF. The CDR3 DNA reads as TGCAGTGCTGGACTAGCGGGGGCCACCGGGGAGCTGTTTTTT.

The chain combines TRBV12-3 or TRBV12-4 with TRBJ1-1; D remains ambiguous. The CDR3 has 13 amino acids. Trimming removed 4 bases from V and 4 bases from J, with 10 bases in between. The CDR3 reads CASSSPTGTEAFF. CDR3 nucleotides: TGTGCCAGCAGTTCTCCGACTGGCACTGAAGCTTTCTTT.

The J gene is TRBJ1-2, the V gene TRBV7-9; maybe TRBD1 (5 bases). V lost 4 bases and J 5 bases, leaving 8 bases between the germline ends. The germline V gene has CDR1 SEHNR and CDR2 FQNEAQ (reference sequence). The CDR3 is made up of 12 amino acids. DNA of the CDR3: TGTGCCAGCAGCTGGGACCAGTATGGCTACACCTTC. Translating it yields CASSWDQYGYTF.

The V call is TRBV6-1, the J call TRBJ2-5; D assignment may be TRBD1 or TRBD2 (5 bases each). V gave up 7 bases and J gave up 4 bases, with 16 bases separating them. CDR3 length: 14 residues. The germline V gene encodes CDR1 MNHNS and CDR2 SASEGT. The CDR3 sequence: CASNPSRDPETQYF. CDR3 in DNA: TGTGCCAGCAACCCAAGCAGGGACCCAGAGACCCAGTACTTC.

This clonotype was seen a few times. The chain links TRBV20-1 to TRBJ2-7, with 8 nucleotides matching TRBD1. The CDR3 spans 13 residues. J was trimmed by 2 bases and V by 6 bases; bases with no gene match: 6. Germline V CDR1 and CDR2: DFQATT, SNEGSKA (reference sequence). Here the CDR3 reads CSANQGAAYEQYF. CDR3 in DNA: TGCAGTGCGAACCAGGGGGCGGCCTACGAGCAGTACTTC.

J is TRBJ1-3 and V is TRBV19, with D perhaps matching TRBD1 (5 bases). Between the trimmed V and J ends, which lost 8 bases and 0 bases, there was a span of 14 bases. Germline V gene data show CDR1 as LNHDA and CDR2 as SQIVND (reference sequence). CDR3 length equals 15 residues. CDR3 residues: CASRGKQLSGNTIYF. The CDR3 DNA reads as TGTGCCAGTCGGGGGAAACAGCTCTCTGGAAACACCATATATTTT. Supplemented by reference TRBV19 and TRBJ1-3, the full variable domain reads DGGITQSPKYLFRKEGQNVTLSCEQNLNHDAMYWYRQDPGQGLRLIYYSQIVNDFQKGDIAEGYSVSREKKESFPLTVTSAQKNPTAFYLCASRGKQLSGNTIYFGEGSWLTVV.

In this sample, this clonotype turned up once. This sequence joins TRBV20-1 and TRBJ2-7, with TRBD2 identical over 7 bases. Per the germline V gene, CDR1 is DFQATT and CDR2 is SNEGSKA (reference sequence). The V segment lost 4 bases and the J segment 4 bases; nucleotides outside the gene matches: 4. The CDR3 length is 12 residues. The CDR3 loop reads CSANPGGYEQYF. DNA for the CDR3: TGCAGTGCTAATCCCGGGGGGTACGAGCAGTACTTC.

This clonotype was seen only once. The chain couples TRBV6-6 to TRBJ1-6; no clear D gene. The CDR3 is 17 residues long. The ends were cut back, 0 bases at V and 0 bases at J, with 9 bases in the middle. The germline CDR1 and CDR2 sequences are MNHNY and SVGAGI (reference sequence). Here the CDR3 DNA reads TGTGCCAGCAGTTACTCCGGCTCAGGCTCCTATAATTCACCCCTCCACTTT. Translating it yields CASSYSGSGSYNSPLHF.